These 2 T cell receptor beta chains originate from one sample sequenced in a study of blood T cell repertoires in COVID-19 (dated by TCRdb to 2020 to 2022). The receptor library was made with the immunoSEQ multiplex PCR assay. TCRdb holds this immuneACCESS table with in-frame rearrangements only. Some clones are missing; in checked studies, unresolved V genes explain under half, and the rest has no known cause. The sample has more than 300,000 clones on record, roughly 90% of them singletons. About 4% of the sample rests with the top ten. Input material: PBMCs or T cells enriched from blood (not recorded which). The receptors come from a woman younger than 45 who had been exposed to COVID-19.

This sequence joins TRBV4-1 and TRBJ1-4, with TRBD1 matching 8 bases. CDR3 length: 15 amino acids. J was trimmed by 7 bases and V by 0 bases; bases with no gene match: 4. CDR1 and CDR2 from the germline V gene are MGHRA and YSYEKL. The CDR3 region is CASSQEGQVGEKLFF. The CDR3 DNA sequence: TGCGCCAGCAGCCAAGAGGGACAGGTCGGTGAAAAACTGTTTTTT.

The rearrangement uses TRBV27 and TRBJ2-6; TRBD1 matches 9 bases. V was clipped by 6 bases and J by 0 bases; unmatched bases: 12. Germline V gives CDR1 MNHEY, CDR2 SMNVEV (reference sequence). The CDR3 consists of 19 residues. CDR3 in DNA: TGTGCCAGCAGGTTCGGACAGGGGTGGGTAGACTCTGGGGCCAACGTCCTGACTTTC. Translating it yields CASRFGQGWVDSGANVLTF.